Below, 27 T cell receptor beta chains from the same sample are listed, as sequenced in a study of shared clonotypes between healthy human individuals. TCRdb keeps only in-frame clones here, not all; method: immunoSEQ multiplex PCR. The sample yields 400,000 to 500,000 clones, 60% to 85% seen once. Sequenced input: PBMCs. The receptors originated from a middle-aged woman in good health. Some clones in this sample may be carry-over from other donors' samples.

The chain couples TRBV27 to TRBJ2-5, with 13 bases aligning to TRBD2. The CDR3 contains 15 residues. The J segment lost 3 bases and the V segment lost 10 bases, leaving 8 bases of the junction unmatched. Germline CDR1 is MNHEY and CDR2 is SMNVEV (reference sequence). The CDR3 loop is CATARLAGGEETQYF. CDR3 bases: TGTGCCACCGCTAGACTAGCGGGAGGTGAAGAGACCCAGTACTTC.

This clone has at least ten counts. The chain uses TRBV12-2 and TRBJ1-2. TRBV12-2 is listed as a pseudogene. This CDR3 contains 10 residues. DNA for the CDR3: TGTGCAACTTTCCGGGGCGGCTACACCTTC. Translated: CATFRGGYTF.

J is TRBJ1-1 and V is TRBV27, with TRBD1 matching 8 bases. The germline V gene encodes CDR1 MNHEY and CDR2 SMNVEV (reference sequence). Trimming cost V 7 bases and J 3 bases; bases outside gene matches: 19. The CDR3 contains 18 residues. CDR3: CASTPSGRYRGRHTEAFF. The CDR3 nucleotides read TGTGCCAGCACCCCGTCCGGGCGTTACAGGGGGAGGCACACTGAAGCTTTCTTT.

The chain is built from TRBV5-1 and TRBJ2-1; 7 bases line up with TRBD2. J was trimmed by 0 bases and V by 0 bases; bases with no gene match: 0. Germline loops: CDR1 SGHRS, CDR2 YFSETQ. This CDR3 comprises 15 residues. The CDR3 here is CASSLERGSYNEQFF. CDR3 nucleotide sequence: TGCGCCAGCAGCTTGGAGCGGGGCTCCTACAATGAGCAGTTCTTC.

V and J are TRBV7-3 and TRBJ1-1, with a possible D match to TRBD1 (5 bases). From germline, CDR1 is SGHTA and CDR2 FQGTGA. Trimming shortened V by 5 bases and J by 7 bases, and 14 bases separated the two germline ends. The CDR3 totals 13 residues. The CDR3 DNA follows: TGTGCCAGCAGCCGAACCCGGGGCATTGAAGCTTTCTTT. This gives the protein CASSRTRGIEAFF.

V and J are TRBV30 and TRBJ1-1, with TRBD1 as a possible D gene (6 bases). V gave up 1 base and J gave up 6 bases, with 6 bases separating them. The CDR3 sequence is 11 residues long. Per the germline V gene, CDR1 is GTSNPN and CDR2 is SVGIG (reference sequence). For the CDR3, the DNA is TGTGCCTGGAGTGGACAGGCTGAAGCTTTCTTT. This sequence encodes CAWSGQAEAFF.

This clone is a singleton in its sample. V is TRBV4-1 and J is TRBJ2-1; D is perhaps TRBD1 or TRBD2 (5 bases each). CDR3 length: 12 amino acids. The germline V and J ends were trimmed by 6 bases and 7 bases, with 10 bases remaining between them. In germline, CDR1 is MGHRA, CDR2 YSYEKL. The CDR3 here is CASSRDGNEQFF. The CDR3 bases are TGCGCCAGCAGTCGGGACGGGAATGAGCAGTTCTTC.

The chain has TRBV6-6 and TRBJ2-3; the match to TRBD1 covers 8 bases. This CDR3 spans 15 amino acids. CDR1 is MNHNY and CDR2 is SVGAGI in the germline V gene (reference sequence). V trimming: 6 bases; J trimming: 6 bases; junction bases outside the gene matches: 11. In DNA form, the CDR3 reads TGTGCCAGCAGCTCCGGGACAGGCCTCCGGGATACGCAGTATTTT. Translating gives CASSSGTGLRDTQYF.

The chain joins TRBV5-1 to TRBJ2-7; no definite D call. V lost 0 bases to trimming and J lost 6 bases, with 7 bases between them. There are 12 residues in the CDR3. Germline loops: CDR1 SGHRS, CDR2 YFSETQ. CDR3 bases: TGCGCCAGCAGCTTGGAACATGGCGAGCAGTACTTC. Its protein product is CASSLEHGEQYF.

The V gene is TRBV28, the J gene TRBJ1-4; the match to TRBD1 covers 10 bases. CDR1 MDHEN and CDR2 SYDVKM come from the germline V gene. The length of the CDR3 is 14 residues. The V and J ends lost 6 bases and 7 bases, in that order; junction bases with no gene match: 5. CDR3 protein: CASSRGQGGEKLFF. The DNA for the CDR3 is TGTGCCAGCAGCCGCGGACAGGGGGGTGAAAAACTGTTTTTT. The variable domain in full, with the rest retrieved from reference TRBV28 and TRBJ1-4, is DVKVTQSSRYLVKRTGEKVFLECVQDMDHENMFWYRQDPGLGLRLIYFSYDVKMKEKGDIPEGYSVSREKKERFSLILESASTNQTSMYLCASSRGQGGEKLFFGSGTQLSVL.

The chain uses TRBV27 and TRBJ2-7; unclear D gene. The V and J ends lost 4 bases and 0 bases respectively, with 10 bases between them. CDR3 length: 14 amino acids. Germline assignment: CDR1 MNHEY and CDR2 SMNVEV (reference sequence). The DNA of the CDR3 is TGTGCCAGCAGTTGGGCTCCACGCTCCTACGAGCAGTACTTC. Its translation: CASSWAPRSYEQYF.

The V and J genes are TRBV18 and TRBJ2-1, with 12 bases aligning to TRBD2. The CDR3 is 15 residues long. The ends lost 0 bases at V and 9 bases at J; junction bases unmatched: 3. Per the germline V gene, CDR1 is KGHSH and CDR2 is LQKENI. CDR3 coding DNA: TGTGCCAGCTCACCACCAGCTAGCGGGAGGGGTGAGCAGTTCTTC. Its translation is CASSPPASGRGEQFF.

The CDR3 coding sequence is TGTGCCAGCAGTGAACAAGCAGGACAACCCTACGAGCAGTACTTC. Translating gives CASSEQAGQPYEQYF. The chain carries TRBV6-1 and TRBJ2-7, with D possibly TRBD1 on 5 matching bases. This CDR3 spans 15 amino acids. With 2 bases removed from V and 2 bases from J, the gap between germline ends came to 13 bases. In germline, CDR1 is MNHNS, CDR2 SASEGT.

This chain joins TRBV4-1 and TRBJ1-6; D is undetermined. The CDR3 has 13 amino acids. Germline V CDR1 and CDR2: MGHRA, YSYEKL. Deletions cut 3 bases from V and 10 bases from J, with 10 bases between. The CDR3 protein is CASSHREDSPLHF. CDR3 nucleotides: TGCGCCAGCAGCCACCGGGAGGACTCACCCCTCCACTTT.

The gene calls are TRBV7-9 and TRBJ2-5; 7 positions match TRBD1. This CDR3 has 17 residues. Losses at the gene ends were 0 bases for V and 1 base for J; bases not matched to a gene: 8. Germline CDR1 SEHNR, CDR2 FQNEAQ (reference sequence). CDR3 coding DNA: TGTGCCAGCAGCTTAGCACCCTCCGGGACAGCCCAAGAGACCCAGTACTTC. Its protein is CASSLAPSGTAQETQYF.

The gene calls are TRBV6-1 and TRBJ1-3; D perhaps matches TRBD1 (5 bases). Trimming took off 1 base at V and 3 bases at J, with 13 bases between the two ends. The CDR3 is 16 amino acids. Germline CDR1 is MNHNS and CDR2 is SASEGT. The CDR3: CASSEDRGAGGNTIYF. As DNA, the CDR3 is TGTGCCAGCAGTGAAGATCGGGGCGCGGGTGGAAACACCATATATTTT.

The chain couples TRBV5-1 to TRBJ2-7, with 7 bases matching TRBD1. Trimming took 4 bases from V and 2 from J; bases not matched to a gene: 9. Germline CDR1 SGHRS, CDR2 YFSETQ. The CDR3 totals 15 residues. The CDR3 loop reads CASSPDRVSPYEQYF. CDR3 DNA sequence: TGCGCCAGCAGCCCCGACAGGGTATCTCCCTACGAGCAGTACTTC.

The chain links TRBV29-1 to TRBJ2-5; 8 bases map to TRBD2. The V and J ends lost 4 bases and 1 base, in that order; junction bases with no gene match: 2. This CDR3 is built from 13 residues. Germline lookup yields CDR1 SQVTM and CDR2 ANQGSEA. The DNA for the CDR3 is TGCAGCGTTGGAGGGACTAGCCAAGAGACCCAGTACTTC. Translation: CSVGGTSQETQYF. Combining the CDR3 with reference TRBV29-1 and TRBJ2-5 gives the whole variable domain SAVISQKPSRDICQRGTSLTIQCQVDSQVTMMFWYRQQPGQSLTLIATANQGSEATYESGFVIDKFPISRPNLTFSTLTVSNMSPEDSSIYLCSVGGTSQETQYFGPGTRLLVL.

The V gene is TRBV4-1, the J gene TRBJ1-4, with D tentatively TRBD1 (6 bases). The CDR3 has 16 residues. The V end lost 4 bases, the J end lost 0 bases, and 12 bases lay between the germline ends. The germline V gene has CDR1 MGHRA and CDR2 YSYEKL. CDR3 coding DNA: TGCGCCAGCAGCCCTCGGACAGCAGCAACTAATGAAAAACTGTTTTTT. Its translation: CASSPRTAATNEKLFF.

CDR3 in DNA: TGTGCCAGCAGTCATGGGACAGGTCGTTACGAGCAGTACTTC. Its protein product is CASSHGTGRYEQYF. The chain is built from TRBV27 and TRBJ2-7; 8 bases match TRBD1. CDR1 and CDR2 from the germline V gene are MNHEY and SMNVEV (reference sequence). V shed 5 bases, J shed 4 bases, and the junction held 7 bases outside the gene matches. The CDR3 runs to 14 residues.

The V gene is TRBV28, the J gene TRBJ1-5; no clear D. This CDR3 spans 16 amino acids. The V end was cut by 4 bases, the J end by 0 bases, with 13 bases between. Per the germline V gene, CDR1 is MDHEN and CDR2 is SYDVKM. CDR3 DNA sequence: TGTGCCAGCAGTTCCCCCGGGCGTTATAGCAATCAGCCCCAGCATTTT. This sequence encodes CASSSPGRYSNQPQHF.

Worth noting for this clone: Other nucleotide sequences from this sample produce the same CDR3. This chain links TRBV9 with TRBJ2-2; D gene uncertain. Germline assignment: CDR1 SGDLS and CDR2 YYNGEE. This CDR3 region has 15 residues. Between the trimmed V and J ends, which lost 2 bases and 0 bases, there was a span of 8 bases. CDR3 protein: CASSVSGTNTGELFF. In DNA, the CDR3 is TGTGCCAGCAGCGTTAGTGGGACGAACACCGGGGAGCTGTTTTTT.

The rearrangement joins TRBV27 to TRBJ2-3; D not certain. Per the germline V gene, CDR1 is MNHEY and CDR2 is SMNVEV (reference sequence). The CDR3 is 15 amino acids. V dropped 6 bases and J dropped 1 base, with 14 bases sitting between them. CDR3 DNA sequence: TGTGCCAGCAGGTTCCAGGCGTACCGCACAGATACGCAGTATTTT. Protein sequence: CASRFQAYRTDTQYF.

The V call is TRBV27, the J call TRBJ2-7, with D perhaps TRBD2 (5 bases). Germline V gene sequence: CDR1 MNHEY, CDR2 SMNVEV (reference sequence). CDR3 length: 15 amino acids. Trimming removed 2 bases at V and 4 bases at J, with 15 bases between. The CDR3 DNA sequence: TGTGCCAGCAGTTTACGAGGGCGTCACCTGTACGAGCAGTACTTC. This gives the protein CASSLRGRHLYEQYF.

The V gene is TRBV6-5, the J gene TRBJ1-5, with unresolved D. Trimming shortened V by 7 bases and J by 0 bases, and 13 bases separated the two germline ends. Germline CDR1 and CDR2: MNHEY and SVGAGI. This CDR3 is built from 15 residues. The CDR3 reads CASKVGFNSNQPQHF. DNA of the CDR3: TGTGCCAGCAAAGTTGGGTTTAATAGCAATCAGCCCCAGCATTTT.

V is TRBV18 and J is TRBJ2-5, with 9 bases identical to TRBD1. The CDR3 runs 13 residues. Germline V gene data show CDR1 as KGHSH and CDR2 as LQKENI. Trimming cost V 6 bases and J 5 bases; bases outside gene matches: 4. DNA for the CDR3: TGTGCCAGCTCCCGGACAGGGGACGAGACCCAGTACTTC. This codes for CASSRTGDETQYF. Complete variable domain (other parts from reference TRBV18 and TRBJ2-5): NAGVMQNPRHLVRRRGQEARLRCSPMKGHSHVYWYRQLPEEGLKFMVYLQKENIIDESGMPKERFSAEFPKEGPSILRIQQVVRGDSAAYFCASSRTGDETQYFGPGTRLLVL.

This chain links TRBV6-1 with TRBJ2-2; 7 bases line up with TRBD1. This CDR3 has 15 residues. Germline V gene sequence: CDR1 MNHNS, CDR2 SASEGT. V gave up 4 bases and J gave up 6 bases; unmatched junction bases: 8. The CDR3 sequence: CASSVSGGSSGELFF. The CDR3 coding sequence is TGTGCCAGCAGTGTATCAGGGGGTTCGTCCGGGGAGCTGTTTTTT.